This TCR beta chain stems from a study of memory CD4+ T cells and cytomegalovirus serostatus. Study as a whole: Donors were healthy Belgian adults, 10 or so CMV seropositive and around 24 seronegative. Broader study findings: The CMV-associated TCR signature appears largely within the CD4+ memory repertoire.

CDR1 is MNHEY and CDR2 is SVGAGI in the germline V gene. Trimming at V came to 6 bases and at J to 6 bases, leaving 10 bases not matched to a gene. The CDR3 contains 14 residues. The sort gate was single viable CD3+CD4+CD8-CD45RO+ cells for memory CD4+ T cells. A word on this clone: Its antigen is unknown.

Assay: immunoSEQ multiplex PCR; the TCRdb copy retains only in-frame clones and omits some. The sample carries over 60,000 clones, around 86% recorded once. V is TRBV6-5 and J is TRBJ2-7, with TRBD1 matching over 8 bases. The sequenced sample consisted of memory CD4+ T cells from blood. This clonotype originated in an adult in good health and CMV-seronegative. Here the CDR3 DNA reads TGTGCCAGCAGCGACAACAGGGGGAAGGGCGAGCAGTACTTC. Translated: CASSDNRGKGEQYF.